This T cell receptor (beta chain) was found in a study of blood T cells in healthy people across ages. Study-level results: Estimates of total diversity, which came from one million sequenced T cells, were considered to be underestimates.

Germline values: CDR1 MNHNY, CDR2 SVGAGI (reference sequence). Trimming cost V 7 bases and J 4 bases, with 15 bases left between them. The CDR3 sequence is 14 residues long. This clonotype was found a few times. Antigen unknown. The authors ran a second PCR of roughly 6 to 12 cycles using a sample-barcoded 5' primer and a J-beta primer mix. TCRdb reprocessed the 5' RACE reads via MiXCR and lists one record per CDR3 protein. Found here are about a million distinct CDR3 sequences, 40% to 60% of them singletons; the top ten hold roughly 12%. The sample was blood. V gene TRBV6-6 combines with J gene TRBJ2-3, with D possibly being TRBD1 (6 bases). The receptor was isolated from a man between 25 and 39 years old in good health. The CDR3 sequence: CASTQGQGPDTQYF. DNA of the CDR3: TGTGCCAGCACCCAGGGGCAGGGACCAGATACGCAGTATTTT.